The present TCR beta chain was sequenced within a study of shared clonotypes between healthy human individuals. Study-wide results and caveats: Relative to their counterparts shared across all four donors, non-shared clonotypes exhibited diminished generation probabilities.

With regard to this clone: The antigen is undetermined.

Germline V lookup: CDR1 SGHAT, CDR2 FQNNGV. V was pared by 2 bases and J by 3 bases, with 14 bases of the junction left unmatched. CDR3 size: 18 residues. Original analysis: For the immunoSEQ data, sequences were junction-only without quality scores, so filtering differed. Here immunoSEQ multiplex PCR was the method, and the copy in TCRdb shows in-frame clones only, minus some. That table supplies the V and J calls and clone size; D and trimming were determined from the DNA. The sample yields 640,000 or so clones, about three quarters seen once. This receptor was taken from a woman between 25 and 40 years old in good health. The rearrangement joins TRBV11-2 to TRBJ2-7; 9 bases map to TRBD1. Material for sequencing was memory CD4+ T cells sorted from blood. Sample subset: CD45RA-negative fraction. The CDR3 is CASSLTGGSNVQSYEQYF. The DNA of the CDR3 is TGTGCCAGCAGCTTAACAGGGGGCTCTAACGTACAGAGCTACGAGCAGTACTTC.